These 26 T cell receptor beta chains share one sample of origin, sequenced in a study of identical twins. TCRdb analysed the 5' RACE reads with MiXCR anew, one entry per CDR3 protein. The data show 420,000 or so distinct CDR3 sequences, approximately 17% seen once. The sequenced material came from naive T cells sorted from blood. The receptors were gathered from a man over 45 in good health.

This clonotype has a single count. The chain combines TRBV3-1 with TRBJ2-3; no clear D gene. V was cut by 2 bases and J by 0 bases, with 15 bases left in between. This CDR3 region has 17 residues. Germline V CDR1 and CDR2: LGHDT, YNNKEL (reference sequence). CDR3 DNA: TGTGCCAGCAGCCAAATATACTCCAAGGGTAGCACAGATACGCAGTATTTT. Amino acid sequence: CASSQIYSKGSTDTQYF.

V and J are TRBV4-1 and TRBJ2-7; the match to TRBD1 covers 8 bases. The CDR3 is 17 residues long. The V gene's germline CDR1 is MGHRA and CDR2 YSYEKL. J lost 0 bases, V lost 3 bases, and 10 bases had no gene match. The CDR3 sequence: CASSQVWDRKSSYEQYF. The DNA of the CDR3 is TGCGCCAGCAGCCAGGTCTGGGACAGGAAGAGCTCCTACGAGCAGTACTTC.

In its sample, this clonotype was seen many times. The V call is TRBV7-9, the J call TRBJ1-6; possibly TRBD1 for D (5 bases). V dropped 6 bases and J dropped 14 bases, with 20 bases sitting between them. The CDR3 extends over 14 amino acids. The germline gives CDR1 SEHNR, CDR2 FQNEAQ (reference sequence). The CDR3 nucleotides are TGTGCCAGCAGAAACAACGGGACGCCCAAGTCCCTCCACTTT. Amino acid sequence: CASRNNGTPKSLHF.

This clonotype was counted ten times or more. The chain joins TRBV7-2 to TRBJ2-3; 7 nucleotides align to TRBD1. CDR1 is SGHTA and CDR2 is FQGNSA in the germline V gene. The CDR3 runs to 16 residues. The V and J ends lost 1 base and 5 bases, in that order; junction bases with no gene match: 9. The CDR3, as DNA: TGTGCCAGCAGCTTAGGGCGAGGGGGCGAGTTAGATACGCAGTATTTT. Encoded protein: CASSLGRGGELDTQYF. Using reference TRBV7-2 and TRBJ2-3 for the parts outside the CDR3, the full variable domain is GAGVSQSPSNKVTEKGKDVELRCDPISGHTALYWYRQSLGQGLEFLIYFQGNSAPDKSGLPSDRFSAERTGGSVSTLTIQRTQQEDSAVYLCASSLGRGGELDTQYFGPGTRLTVL.

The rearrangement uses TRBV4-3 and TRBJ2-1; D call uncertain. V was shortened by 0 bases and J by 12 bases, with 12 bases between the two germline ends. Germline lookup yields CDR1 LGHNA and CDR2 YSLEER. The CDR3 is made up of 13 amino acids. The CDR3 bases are TGCGCCAGCAGCCAAGATCGGCCCACGATGCAGTTCTTC. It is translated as CASSQDRPTMQFF.

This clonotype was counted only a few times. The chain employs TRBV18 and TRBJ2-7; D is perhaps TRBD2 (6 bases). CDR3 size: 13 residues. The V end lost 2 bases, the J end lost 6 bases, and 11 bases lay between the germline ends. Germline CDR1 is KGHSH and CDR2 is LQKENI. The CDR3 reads CASSPRPEGEQYF. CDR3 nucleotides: TGTGCCAGCTCACCAAGGCCGGAGGGCGAGCAGTACTTC.

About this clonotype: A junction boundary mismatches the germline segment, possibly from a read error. This CDR3 reads CTSSPRRTGEGQYF. The DNA for the CDR3 is TGTACCAGCAGCCCGCGAAGGACAGGTGAAGGGCAGTACTTC. This chain uses TRBV9 with TRBJ2-7; 7 positions match TRBD1. Germline V CDR1 and CDR2: SGDLS, YYNGEE. The CDR3 has 14 amino acids.

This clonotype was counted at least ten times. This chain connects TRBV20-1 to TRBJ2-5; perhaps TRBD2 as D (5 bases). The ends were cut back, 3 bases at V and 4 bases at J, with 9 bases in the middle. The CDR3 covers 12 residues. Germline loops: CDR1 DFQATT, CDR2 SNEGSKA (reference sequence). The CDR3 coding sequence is TGCAGTGCTAGCAGAGGGAGAGAGACCCAGTACTTC. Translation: CSASRGRETQYF.

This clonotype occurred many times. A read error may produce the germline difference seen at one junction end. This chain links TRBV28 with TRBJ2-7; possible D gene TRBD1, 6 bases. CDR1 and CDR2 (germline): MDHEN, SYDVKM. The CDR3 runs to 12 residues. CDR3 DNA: TGTGCCAGCAGTTACAGGGAAGCCCTCCAGGACTTC. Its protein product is CASSYREALQDF. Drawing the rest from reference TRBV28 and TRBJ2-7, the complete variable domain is DVKVTQSSRYLVKRTGEKVFLECVQDMDHENMFWYRQDPGLGLRLIYFSYDVKMKEKGDIPEGYSVSREKKERFSLILESASTNQTSMYLCASSYREALQDFGPGTRLTVT.

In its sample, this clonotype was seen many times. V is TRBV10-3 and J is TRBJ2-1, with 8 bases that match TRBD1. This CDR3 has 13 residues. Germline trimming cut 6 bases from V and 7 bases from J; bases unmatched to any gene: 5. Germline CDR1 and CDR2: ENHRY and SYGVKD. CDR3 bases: TGTGCCATCAGCCCAGGGGGCGTGAATGAGCAGTTCTTC. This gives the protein CAISPGGVNEQFF.

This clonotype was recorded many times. CDR3 nucleotide sequence: TGCAGTGCTAGAGATATAGACAGGCCCCAAGATACGCAGTATTTT. This sequence encodes CSARDIDRPQDTQYF. The V and J genes are TRBV20-1 and TRBJ2-3, with D possibly being TRBD1 (6 bases). The V and J ends lost 0 bases and 5 bases respectively, with 15 bases between them. Germline V CDR1 and CDR2: DFQATT, SNEGSKA (reference sequence). The CDR3 spans 15 residues.

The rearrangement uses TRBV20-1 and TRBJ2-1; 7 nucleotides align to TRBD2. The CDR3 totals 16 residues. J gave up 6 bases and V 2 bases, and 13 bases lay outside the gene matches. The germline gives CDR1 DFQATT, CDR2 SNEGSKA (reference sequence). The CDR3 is CSARPQGRRGSNEQFF. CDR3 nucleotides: TGCAGTGCTAGACCTCAGGGTCGGCGGGGGAGCAATGAGCAGTTCTTC.

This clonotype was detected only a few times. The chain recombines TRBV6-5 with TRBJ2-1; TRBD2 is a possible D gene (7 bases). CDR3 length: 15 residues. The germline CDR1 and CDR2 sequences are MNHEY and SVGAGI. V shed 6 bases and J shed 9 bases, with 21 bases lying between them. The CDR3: CASSLRRGGASEQFF. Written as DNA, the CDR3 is TGTGCCAGCAGCTTAAGAAGGGGGGGGGCCAGTGAGCAGTTCTTC.

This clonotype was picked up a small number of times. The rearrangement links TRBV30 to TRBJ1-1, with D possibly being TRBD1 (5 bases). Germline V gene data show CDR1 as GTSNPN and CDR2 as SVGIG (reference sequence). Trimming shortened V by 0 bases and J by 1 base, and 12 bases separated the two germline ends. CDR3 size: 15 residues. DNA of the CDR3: TGTGCCTGGAGTGTGGGGGGGTCGACGAACACTGAAGCTTTCTTT. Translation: CAWSVGGSTNTEAFF.

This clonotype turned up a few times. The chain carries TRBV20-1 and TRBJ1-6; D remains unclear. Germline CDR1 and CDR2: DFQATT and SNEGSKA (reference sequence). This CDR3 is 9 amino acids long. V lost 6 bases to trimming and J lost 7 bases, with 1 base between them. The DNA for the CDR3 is TGCAGTGCGAATTCACCCCTCCACTTT. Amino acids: CSANSPLHF.

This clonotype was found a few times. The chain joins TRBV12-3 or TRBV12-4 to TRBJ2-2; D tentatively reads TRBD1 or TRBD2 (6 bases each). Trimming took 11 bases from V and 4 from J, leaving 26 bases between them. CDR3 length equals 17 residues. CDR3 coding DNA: TGTGCCCCCCTGATTCAGGAGGGGGTCGACGGCACCGGGGAGCTGTTTTTT. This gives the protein CAPLIQEGVDGTGELFF.

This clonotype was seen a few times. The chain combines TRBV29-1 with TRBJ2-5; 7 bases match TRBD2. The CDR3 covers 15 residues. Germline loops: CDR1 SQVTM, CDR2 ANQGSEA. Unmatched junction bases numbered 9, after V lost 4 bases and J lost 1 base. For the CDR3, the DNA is TGCAGCGTTGGGGAGGGCGTTTACTTCCAAGAGACCCAGTACTTC. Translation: CSVGEGVYFQETQYF.

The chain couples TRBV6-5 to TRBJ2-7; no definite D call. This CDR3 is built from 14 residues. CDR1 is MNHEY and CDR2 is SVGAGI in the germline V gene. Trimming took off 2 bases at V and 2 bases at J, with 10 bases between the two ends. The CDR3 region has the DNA TGTGCCAGCAGTTACGTGATTGGCCCCTACGAGCAGTACTTC. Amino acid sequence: CASSYVIGPYEQYF.

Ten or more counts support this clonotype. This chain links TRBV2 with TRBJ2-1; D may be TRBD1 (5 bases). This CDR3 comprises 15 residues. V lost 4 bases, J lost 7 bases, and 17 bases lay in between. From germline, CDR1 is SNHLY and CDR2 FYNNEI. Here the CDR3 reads CASSVRRQGPNEQFF. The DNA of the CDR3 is TGTGCCAGCAGTGTACGTCGGCAGGGCCCAAATGAGCAGTTCTTC.

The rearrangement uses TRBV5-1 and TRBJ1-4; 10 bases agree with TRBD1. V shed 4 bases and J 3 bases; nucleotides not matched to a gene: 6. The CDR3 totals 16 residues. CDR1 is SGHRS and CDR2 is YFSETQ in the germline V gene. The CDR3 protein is CASSRGQGTANEKLFF. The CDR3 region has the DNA TGCGCCAGCAGCCGGGGACAGGGGACGGCTAATGAAAAACTGTTTTTT.

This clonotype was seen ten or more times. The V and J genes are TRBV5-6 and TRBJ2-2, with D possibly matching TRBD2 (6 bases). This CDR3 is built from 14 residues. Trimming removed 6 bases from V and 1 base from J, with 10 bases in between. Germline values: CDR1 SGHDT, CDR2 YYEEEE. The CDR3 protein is CASKRGENTGELFF. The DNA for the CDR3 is TGTGCCAGCAAACGCGGGGAGAACACCGGGGAGCTGTTTTTT.

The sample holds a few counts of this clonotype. The CDR3 loop is CSVEDSGTATYEQYF. Written as DNA, the CDR3 is TGCAGCGTTGAAGATTCTGGGACGGCTACCTACGAGCAGTACTTC. The genes are TRBV29-1 and TRBJ2-7; D tentatively reads TRBD1 or TRBD2 (5 bases each). The V end lost 0 bases, the J end lost 2 bases, and 14 bases lay between the germline ends. CDR3 size: 15 residues. CDR1 is SQVTM and CDR2 is ANQGSEA in the germline V gene.

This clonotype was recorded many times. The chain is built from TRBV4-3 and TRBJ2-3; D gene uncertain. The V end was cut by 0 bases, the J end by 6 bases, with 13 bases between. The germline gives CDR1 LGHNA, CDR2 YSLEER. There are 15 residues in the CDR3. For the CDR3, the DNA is TGCGCCAGCAGCCAAGATGCGATAACATCGGATACGCAGTATTTT. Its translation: CASSQDAITSDTQYF.

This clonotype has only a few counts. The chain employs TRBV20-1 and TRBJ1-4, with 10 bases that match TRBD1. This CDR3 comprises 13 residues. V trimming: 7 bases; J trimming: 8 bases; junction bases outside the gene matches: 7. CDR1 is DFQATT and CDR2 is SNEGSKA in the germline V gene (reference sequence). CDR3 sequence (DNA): TGCAGTGTTCGGACAGGGGGAAACGAAAAACTGTTTTTT. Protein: CSVRTGGNEKLFF.

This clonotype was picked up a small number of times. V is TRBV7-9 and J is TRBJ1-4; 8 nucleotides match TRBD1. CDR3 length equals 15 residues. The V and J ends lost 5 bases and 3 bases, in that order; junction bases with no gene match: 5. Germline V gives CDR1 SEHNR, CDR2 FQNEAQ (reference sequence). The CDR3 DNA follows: TGTGCCAGCAGCACCTCGACAGGGGCTAATGAAAAACTGTTTTTT. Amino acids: CASSTSTGANEKLFF.

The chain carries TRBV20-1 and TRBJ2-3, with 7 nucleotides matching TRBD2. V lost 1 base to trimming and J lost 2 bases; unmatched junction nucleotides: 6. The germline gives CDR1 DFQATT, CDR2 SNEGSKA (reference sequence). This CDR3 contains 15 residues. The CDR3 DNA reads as TGCAGTGCTAGAGGTGCGGGAGTCGCCACAGATACGCAGTATTTT. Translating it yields CSARGAGVATDTQYF.